This entry lists 9 T cell receptor beta chains sequenced from one sample in a study of cytomegalovirus exposure and HLA in healthy donors. PCR employed 60 Vbeta and 13 Jbeta primers. The table came from immunoSEQ multiplex PCR; TCRdb's copy has only in-frame clones and leaves some out. Among about 190,000 clones listed, about four fifths were seen once. Sequenced: PBMCs. These TCRs come from a man younger than 35 in good health and CMV-seronegative.

The sample holds one count of this clone. The chain is built from TRBV4-3 and TRBJ2-7; 10 bases match TRBD1. This CDR3 is 16 amino acids long. The junction had 7 bases not matched to a gene; V was cut back by 1 base and J by 4 bases. The germline V gene encodes CDR1 LGHNA and CDR2 YSLEER. This chain's CDR3 is CASSQGGTGELYEQYF. In nucleotides, the CDR3 is TGCGCCAGCAGCCAAGGTGGGACAGGGGAATTATACGAGCAGTACTTC.

The chain uses TRBV6-6 and TRBJ1-2; D unresolved. The CDR3 spans 12 residues. Trimming shortened V by 6 bases and J by 4 bases, and 9 bases separated the two germline ends. Germline V gene data show CDR1 as MNHNY and CDR2 as SVGAGI (reference sequence). The CDR3 DNA sequence: TGTGCCAGCAGGAACAGAGTCTATGGCTACACCTTC. Translation gives CASRNRVYGYTF.

This clone was seen a few times. This chain connects TRBV4-3 to TRBJ1-2, with D possibly being TRBD1 (5 bases). The V end was cut by 0 bases, the J end by 5 bases, with 13 bases between. The CDR3 extends over 15 amino acids. Germline assignment: CDR1 LGHNA and CDR2 YSLEER. The CDR3 protein is CASSQDKRDSYGYTF. CDR3 sequence (DNA): TGCGCCAGCAGCCAAGATAAGCGGGACTCGTATGGCTACACCTTC.

The chain employs TRBV5-4 and TRBJ1-2; 7 bases fit TRBD1. Germline V gene data show CDR1 as SGHNT and CDR2 as YYREEE (reference sequence). Losses at the gene ends were 3 bases for V and 0 bases for J; bases not matched to a gene: 5. CDR3 size: 15 residues. The CDR3 coding sequence is TGTGCCAGCAGCTCGACAGGGTACTCTAACTATGGCTACACCTTC. Protein product: CASSSTGYSNYGYTF.

The gene calls are TRBV7-9 and TRBJ2-7; weak D call: TRBD2 (5 bases). Germline-derived CDR1 and CDR2 are SEHNR and FQNEAQ (reference sequence). Deletions cut 1 base from V and 6 bases from J, with 16 bases between. The CDR3 runs 15 residues. DNA of the CDR3: TGTGCCAGCAGCTTAGTTCTGGGAGCTGAGAGCGAGCAGTACTTC. It codes for CASSLVLGAESEQYF.

V gene TRBV5-1 combines with J gene TRBJ2-2; D remains ambiguous. From germline, CDR1 is SGHRS and CDR2 YFSETQ. Between the trimmed V and J ends, which lost 5 bases and 0 bases, there was a span of 8 bases. This CDR3 spans 14 amino acids. CDR3: CASRGVPNTGELFF. CDR3 DNA: TGCGCCAGCAGAGGAGTTCCGAACACCGGGGAGCTGTTTTTT.

The V and J genes are TRBV7-6 and TRBJ1-4; D is uncertain. The CDR3 loop spans 15 amino acids. V gave up 4 bases and J gave up 8 bases, with 17 bases separating them. Germline V gene sequence: CDR1 SGHVS, CDR2 FNYEAQ. CDR3 nucleotide sequence: TGTGCCAGCAGCTCGCAAGGAGAACTGGCCGAAAAACTGTTTTTT. Encoded protein: CASSSQGELAEKLFF.

The V and J genes are TRBV6-4 and TRBJ2-7, with 10 positions matching TRBD1. Per germline, CDR1 MRHNA and CDR2 SNTAGT. Trimming took 5 bases from V and 5 from J; bases not matched to a gene: 9. The CDR3 runs to 15 residues. The CDR3 DNA reads as TGTGCCAGCAGTTCCCGGCTGACAGGGGGCGACGAGCAGTACTTC. Its translation: CASSSRLTGGDEQYF.

This clone was picked up a small number of times. This rearrangement joins TRBV9 to TRBJ2-7, with 13 bases lining up with TRBD2. V lost 6 bases and J lost 5; bases outside the gene matches: 11. The CDR3 contains 16 residues. Per the germline V gene, CDR1 is SGDLS and CDR2 is YYNGEE. CDR3 nucleotides: TGTGCCAGCACCTCGGGACTAGCGGGGCCGGGGGACGAGCAGTACTTC. Translated, it gives CASTSGLAGPGDEQYF.